Each of the 31 T cell receptor beta chains below was sequenced from the same sample in a study of CD8 T cells in ankylosing spondylitis (TCRdb year 2017). The method behind the library was 5' RACE. Sequencing instrument: Illumina HiSeq 2500. TCRdb redid the processing of the public reads, applying fastp at Q25 and MiXCR, and retained in-frame beta chains. Here each entry gathers all rows of one CDR3 protein and keeps the most common genes and DNA. The table for this sample lists 90,000 to 120,000 distinct CDR3 sequences; about 25% of them were counted only once. Of the sample, about 12% falls within the top ten clones. Material: synovial fluid, either unsorted or a sorted T cell fraction (not recorded which). The receptors were sampled from a male donor with ankylosing spondylitis.

The rearrangement links TRBV20-1 to TRBJ2-2; D unresolved. Germline V gives CDR1 DFQATT, CDR2 SNEGSKA (reference sequence). V lost 1 base and J lost 3, with 18 bases in between. CDR3 size: 17 residues. CDR3 region: CSARVQRKTLYTGELFF. CDR3 bases: TGCAGTGCTAGAGTGCAGAGGAAAACTCTTTACACCGGGGAGCTGTTTTTT.

The V and J genes are TRBV3-1 and TRBJ2-7; 10 bases line up with TRBD2. The V and J ends lost 1 base and 1 base, in that order; junction bases with no gene match: 7. Germline CDR1 LGHDT, CDR2 YNNKEL (reference sequence). The CDR3 has 17 amino acids. The CDR3 spells CASSQAPSGRGSYEQYF. CDR3 nucleotides: TGTGCCAGCAGCCAAGCCCCAAGCGGGAGGGGATCCTACGAGCAGTACTTC.

The rearrangement links TRBV6-1 to TRBJ1-2; a weak D match, TRBD1 (5 bases). In germline, CDR1 is MNHNS, CDR2 SASEGT. Trimming shortened V by 6 bases and J by 2 bases, and 10 bases separated the two germline ends. CDR3 length: 13 amino acids. DNA of the CDR3: TGTGCCAGCAGCTGGGACGCAAACTATGGCTACACCTTC. Residues: CASSWDANYGYTF.

V and J are TRBV4-1 and TRBJ1-4; maybe TRBD1 (5 bases). Trimming took off 2 bases at V and 8 bases at J, with 18 bases between the two ends. The CDR3 loop spans 16 amino acids. CDR1 and CDR2 from the germline V gene are MGHRA and YSYEKL. This chain's CDR3 is CASSQTGTALGEKLFF. The DNA for the CDR3 is TGCGCCAGCAGCCAAACCGGGACCGCACTGGGGGAAAAACTGTTTTTT.

This clonotype was counted between two and nine times. The V gene is TRBV20-1, the J gene TRBJ1-2; D might be TRBD1 (5 bases). Trimming took 4 bases from V and 0 from J, leaving 9 bases between them. This CDR3 comprises 13 residues. Germline V gene sequence: CDR1 DFQATT, CDR2 SNEGSKA (reference sequence). The CDR3 loop is CSAKGRANYGYTF. Written as DNA, the CDR3 is TGCAGTGCTAAAGGCAGGGCTAACTATGGCTACACCTTC.

This clonotype came up a few times. The rearrangement links TRBV12-3 or TRBV12-4 to TRBJ2-2; D ambiguous. This CDR3 has 15 amino acids. V shed 3 bases and J shed 0 bases, with 8 bases lying between them. The CDR3 sequence is CASSFVGANTGELFF. As DNA, the CDR3 is TGTGCCAGCAGTTTCGTAGGAGCGAACACCGGGGAGCTGTTTTTT.

This clonotype was seen more than once but under ten times. DNA for the CDR3: TGTGCCAGCAGCCGGGGACGGCTCTTCACAGATACGCAGTATTTT. Protein: CASSRGRLFTDTQYF. The rearrangement uses TRBV7-2 and TRBJ2-3, with D possibly being TRBD1 or TRBD2 (5 bases each). Trimming took off 5 bases at V and 2 bases at J, with 14 bases between the two ends. CDR1 and CDR2 (germline): SGHTA, FQGNSA. The CDR3 has 15 residues.

This chain connects TRBV14 to TRBJ1-1; D call uncertain. Deletions cut 0 bases from V and 3 bases from J, with 5 bases between. CDR1 SGHDN and CDR2 FVKESK come from the germline V gene. The CDR3 consists of 13 residues. This CDR3 is CASSQDTDTEAFF. The CDR3 nucleotides read TGTGCCAGCAGCCAAGATACAGACACTGAAGCTTTCTTT.

This clonotype came up a few times. V is TRBV20-1 and J is TRBJ2-3, with D possibly being TRBD2 (6 bases). V lost 1 base and J lost 6, with 14 bases in between. Germline CDR1 and CDR2: DFQATT and SNEGSKA (reference sequence). The CDR3 is 14 amino acids. The CDR3 DNA reads as TGCAGTGCTAGAGCCAATAGCGGTATGGATACGCAGTATTTT. Its protein is CSARANSGMDTQYF.

The chain has TRBV7-7 and TRBJ2-1; the match to TRBD2 covers 11 bases. The trim removed 5 bases at V and 2 bases at J, leaving 5 bases unmatched. This CDR3 has 16 residues. The germline V gene has CDR1 SSHAT and CDR2 FNYEAQ (reference sequence). In nucleotides, the CDR3 is TGTGCCAGCAGCCTGGGACTAGCGGAGACCTACAATGAGCAGTTCTTC. Its protein product is CASSLGLAETYNEQFF.

This chain uses TRBV10-1 with TRBJ2-2; TRBD2 agrees at 9 bases. The germline CDR1 and CDR2 sequences are WNHNN and SYGVQD (reference sequence). The CDR3 runs to 14 residues. Trimming removed 4 bases from V and 5 bases from J; junction bases left unmatched: 2. CDR3 DNA sequence: TGCGCCAGCAGTGTAAGCGGGGGGACCGGGGAGCTGTTTTTT. It specifies CASSVSGGTGELFF.

The sample holds many counts of this clonotype. The rearrangement links TRBV11-3 to TRBJ2-3; D is unresolved. Germline-derived CDR1 and CDR2 are SGHNT and YENEEA. V was shortened by 0 bases and J by 2 bases, with 3 bases between the two germline ends. The CDR3 spans 13 residues. CDR3 residues: CASSLDPTDTQYF. CDR3 sequence (DNA): TGTGCCAGCAGCTTAGATCCCACAGATACGCAGTATTTT.

This clonotype was found many times. The gene calls are TRBV20-1 and TRBJ1-2; D is unclear. The CDR3 is 14 residues long. CDR1 is DFQATT, CDR2 SNEGSKA, per germline (reference sequence). Trimming stripped 6 bases from V and 8 bases from J, with 22 bases between. CDR3 region: CSALRGNRRVGYTF. CDR3 DNA sequence: TGCAGTGCCCTAAGAGGGAACCGGCGGGTGGGCTACACCTTC.

A few counts support this clonotype. The V call is TRBV20-1, the J call TRBJ1-2, with D possibly matching TRBD1 (5 bases). This CDR3 is 13 amino acids long. Trimming removed 3 bases at V and 0 bases at J, with 8 bases between. Per the germline V gene, CDR1 is DFQATT and CDR2 is SNEGSKA (reference sequence). CDR3 protein: CSARTATNYGYTF. CDR3 DNA sequence: TGCAGTGCTAGGACAGCCACTAACTATGGCTACACCTTC.

The genes are TRBV20-1 and TRBJ2-7; 7 bases line up with TRBD1. This CDR3 spans 14 amino acids. Germline V CDR1 and CDR2: DFQATT, SNEGSKA (reference sequence). With V trimmed by 0 bases and J by 4 bases, 6 bases remained unmatched. CDR3: CSARDRNRGYEQYF. As DNA, the CDR3 is TGCAGTGCTAGAGATAGAAACAGGGGTTACGAGCAGTACTTC.

This sequence joins TRBV20-1 and TRBJ2-3; 7 bases map to TRBD1. From germline, CDR1 is DFQATT and CDR2 SNEGSKA (reference sequence). The CDR3 runs to 13 residues. With 3 bases clipped from V and 6 bases from J, the junction kept 6 bases outside the gene matches. CDR3 DNA: TGCAGTGCTAGGACAGGGTGGGCGGATACGCAGTATTTT. Translating gives CSARTGWADTQYF.

The J gene is TRBJ2-1, the V gene TRBV11-3, with D unclear. Germline V gene lookup returns CDR1 SGHNT and CDR2 YENEEA. Trimming removed 3 bases from V and 2 bases from J, with 17 bases in between. This CDR3 spans 17 amino acids. The DNA for the CDR3 is TGTGCCAGCAGCTTCAGACATGACACCCTGGCCTACAATGAGCAGTTCTTC. This translates into CASSFRHDTLAYNEQFF.

This sequence joins TRBV20-1 and TRBJ2-5, with 8 bases lining up with TRBD1. V gave up 2 bases and J gave up 1 base; unmatched junction bases: 3. The CDR3 sequence is 14 residues long. CDR1 is DFQATT and CDR2 is SNEGSKA in the germline V gene (reference sequence). CDR3 DNA: TGCAGTGCTAGATCCACAGGGGGCCAAGAGACCCAGTACTTC. Translated: CSARSTGGQETQYF.

This clonotype has just a few counts. The CDR3 here is CSASKRTDTQYF. In nucleotides, the CDR3 is TGCAGTGCCTCGAAGAGAACAGATACGCAGTATTTT. The chain employs TRBV20-1 and TRBJ2-3, with D unclear. This CDR3 has 12 residues. Germline assignment: CDR1 DFQATT and CDR2 SNEGSKA (reference sequence). The ends were cut back, 6 bases at V and 3 bases at J, with 10 bases in the middle.

This clonotype has only a few counts. The chain is built from TRBV2 and TRBJ2-1; D is uncertain. The germline V gene has CDR1 SNHLY and CDR2 FYNNEI. The CDR3 has 15 residues. The V gene lost 3 bases and the J gene lost 2 bases, with 11 bases spanning the gap. DNA for the CDR3: TGTGCCAGCAGTGATACCGGTCCGCCCTACAATGAGCAGTTCTTC. This translates into CASSDTGPPYNEQFF.

This clonotype has just a few counts. The rearrangement links TRBV18 to TRBJ2-1, with D perhaps being TRBD1 or TRBD2 (5 bases each). Germline V gene sequence: CDR1 KGHSH, CDR2 LQKENI. V lost 0 bases, J lost 9 bases, and 9 bases lay in between. This CDR3 contains 13 residues. The CDR3 DNA is TGTGCCAGCTCACCACCGGGACGGGGTGAGCAGTTCTTC. This gives the protein CASSPPGRGEQFF.

In its sample, this clonotype was seen a few times. V gene TRBV29-1 combines with J gene TRBJ2-2, with 8 bases lining up with TRBD1. Trimming cost V 4 bases and J 5 bases; bases outside gene matches: 6. In germline, CDR1 is SQVTM, CDR2 ANQGSEA. The CDR3 consists of 14 residues. The CDR3 sequence is CSVGTGQGTGELFF. CDR3 nucleotide sequence: TGCAGCGTTGGGACAGGGCAGGGGACCGGGGAGCTGTTTTTT.

Sample share makes this clonotype medium-sized. This chain uses TRBV7-2 with TRBJ2-3, with D hard to call. Per germline, CDR1 SGHTA and CDR2 FQGNSA. V lost 5 bases to trimming and J lost 5 bases, with 14 bases between them. The CDR3 loop spans 14 amino acids. CDR3 sequence (DNA): TGTGCCAGCAGCCCCTCCCTCCGAGGAGATACGCAGTATTTT. Translated: CASSPSLRGDTQYF.

The V gene is TRBV28, the J gene TRBJ1-5; D is ambiguous. CDR3 length: 14 amino acids. The germline V gene has CDR1 MDHEN and CDR2 SYDVKM. Deletions cut 7 bases from V and 0 bases from J, with 10 bases between. This CDR3 reads CASKHTASNQPQHF. DNA for the CDR3: TGTGCCAGCAAACATACAGCTAGCAATCAGCCCCAGCATTTT. The full variable domain, completed using reference TRBV28 and TRBJ1-5, is DVKVTQSSRYLVKRTGEKVFLECVQDMDHENMFWYRQDPGLGLRLIYFSYDVKMKEKGDIPEGYSVSREKKERFSLILESASTNQTSMYLCASKHTASNQPQHFGDGTRLSIL.

This clonotype was recorded a few times. This chain uses TRBV7-8 with TRBJ2-1; possibly TRBD1 for D (6 bases). V lost 5 bases, J lost 4 bases, and 18 bases lay in between. The length of the CDR3 is 16 residues. The germline CDR1 and CDR2 sequences are SGHVS and FQNEAQ. The chain's CDR3 is CASSLRGHFSYNEQFF. CDR3 bases: TGTGCCAGCAGCCTACGGGGACACTTCTCTTACAATGAGCAGTTCTTC.

This clonotype showed up many times. The rearrangement uses TRBV20-1 and TRBJ2-3; D remains ambiguous. In germline, CDR1 is DFQATT, CDR2 SNEGSKA (reference sequence). Trimming shortened V by 3 bases and J by 0 bases, and 13 bases separated the two germline ends. The CDR3 extends over 15 amino acids. The CDR3 loop is CSASGSRPSTDTQYF. The CDR3, as DNA: TGCAGTGCTAGCGGCTCCAGACCTAGCACAGATACGCAGTATTTT.

The rearrangement links TRBV5-1 to TRBJ2-4; TRBD1 is a possible D gene (5 bases). The germline V gene encodes CDR1 SGHRS and CDR2 YFSETQ. Trimming removed 0 bases at V and 8 bases at J, with 15 bases between. The CDR3 length is 15 residues. CDR3 bases: TGCGCCAGCAGCTTGGAACGCAGGGTGGTTGACATTCAGTACTTC. The encoded protein is CASSLERRVVDIQYF.

V is TRBV11-2 and J is TRBJ2-5; 7 bases agree with TRBD2. The CDR3 is 13 residues long. Trimming at V came to 11 bases and at J to 2 bases, leaving 8 bases not matched to a gene. Germline V gene sequence: CDR1 SGHAT, CDR2 FQNNGV. CDR3 sequence reads: CAGRASGQETQYF. The DNA for the CDR3 is TGTGCCGGAAGAGCTAGCGGACAAGAGACCCAGTACTTC. Using reference TRBV11-2 and TRBJ2-5 for the parts outside the CDR3, the full variable domain is EAGVAQSPRYKIIEKRQSVAFWCNPISGHATLYWYQQILGQGPKLLIQFQNNGVVDDSQLPKDRFSAERLKGVDSTLKIQPAKLEDSAVYLCAGRASGQETQYFGPGTRLLVL.

This clonotype appeared a few times. In DNA form, the CDR3 reads TGTGCCAGCACCTCTAAGGGTGAAGAGACCCAGTACTTC. Translating gives CASTSKGEETQYF. The V gene is TRBV7-8, the J gene TRBJ2-5, with no clear D. CDR1 SGHVS and CDR2 FQNEAQ come from the germline V gene. The CDR3 has 13 amino acids. V dropped 7 bases and J dropped 3 bases, with 12 bases sitting between them. Combining the CDR3 with reference TRBV7-8 and TRBJ2-5 gives the whole variable domain GAGVSQSPRYKVAKRGQDVALRCDPISGHVSLFWYQQALGQGPEFLTYFQNEAQLDKSGLPSDRFFAERPEGSVSTLKIQRTQQEDSAVYLCASTSKGEETQYFGPGTRLLVL.

This clonotype was found a few times. The chain uses TRBV20-1 and TRBJ2-4, with 7 bases aligning to TRBD2. Germline values: CDR1 DFQATT, CDR2 SNEGSKA (reference sequence). There are 11 residues in the CDR3. V lost 6 bases, J lost 9 bases, and 5 bases stayed unmatched. CDR3 protein: CSALGRGIQYF. CDR3 nucleotides: TGCAGTGCCTTGGGGAGGGGCATTCAGTACTTC.

This chain joins TRBV5-6 and TRBJ2-3, with D possibly matching TRBD1 (6 bases). The CDR3 is made up of 13 amino acids. Germline-derived CDR1 and CDR2 are SGHDT and YYEEEE. Trimming left V 4 bases short and J 4 bases short, with 10 bases between. CDR3 residues: CASSLRTADTQYF. CDR3 coding DNA: TGTGCCAGCAGCCTAAGGACAGCAGATACGCAGTATTTT.